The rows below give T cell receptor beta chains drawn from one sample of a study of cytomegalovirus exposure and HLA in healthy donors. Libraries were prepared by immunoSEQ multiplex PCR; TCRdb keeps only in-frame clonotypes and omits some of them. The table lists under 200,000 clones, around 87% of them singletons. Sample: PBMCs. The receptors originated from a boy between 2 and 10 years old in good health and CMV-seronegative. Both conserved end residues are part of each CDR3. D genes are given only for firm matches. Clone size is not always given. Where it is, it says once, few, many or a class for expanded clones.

CDR3: CASSLRTGTVEQYF; DNA: TGCGCCAGCAGCCTAAGGACAGGGACGGTCGAGCAGTACTTC; V: TRBV5-1; size: .; J: TRBJ2-7; D: TRBD1
CDR3: CASSLVEQGQGRETQYF; DNA: TGTGCCAGCAGCTTAGTGGAACAAGGACAGGGGCGGGAGACCCAGTACTTC; V: TRBV7-9; size: .; J: TRBJ2-5; D: TRBD1
CDR3: CASSLRLAGGPNTQYF; DNA: TGTGCCAGCAGCTTACGACTAGCGGGAGGGCCGAATACGCAGTATTTT; V: TRBV11-2; size: .; J: TRBJ2-3; D: TRBD2
CDR3: CASSRAGQAQETQYF; DNA: TGTGCCAGCAGCCGGGCGGGACAGGCCCAAGAGACCCAGTACTTC; V: TRBV7-2; size: .; J: TRBJ2-5; D: TRBD1
CDR3: CASSQALPTNEKLFF; DNA: TGCGCCAGCAGCCAAGCCCTCCCAACTAATGAAAAACTGTTTTTT; V: TRBV4-1; size: .; J: TRBJ1-4; D: .
CDR3: CAGSQVSRETQYF; DNA: TGCGCCGGAAGTCAGGTTTCACGGGAGACCCAGTACTTC; V: TRBV5-1; size: .; J: TRBJ2-5; D: .
CDR3: CASRRTGMEDTQYF; DNA: TGTGCCAGCAGACGGACAGGGATGGAGGATACGCAGTATTTT; V: TRBV7-9; size: .; J: TRBJ2-3; D: TRBD1
CDR3: CASSGERTSGPWDEQFF; DNA: TGTGCCAGCAGCGGAGAACGAACTAGCGGGCCTTGGGATGAGCAGTTCTTC; V: TRBV7-9; size: .; J: TRBJ2-1; D: TRBD2
CDR3: CASSIVGPLHNEQFF; DNA: TGTGCCAGTAGTATAGTTGGGCCCCTCCACAATGAGCAGTTCTTC; V: TRBV19; size: .; J: TRBJ2-1; D: .
CDR3: CATSRDLGTGVLGTQYF; DNA: TGTGCCACCAGCAGAGATTTGGGGACAGGGGTACTTGGGACCCAGTACTTC; V: TRBV15; size: few; J: TRBJ2-5; D: TRBD1
CDR3: CASSGQGVGQPQHF; DNA: TGTGCCAGTTCGGGACAGGGAGTCGGACAGCCCCAGCATTTT; V: TRBV6-6; size: .; J: TRBJ1-5; D: TRBD1
CDR3: CASSYETGGYGYTF; DNA: TGTGCCAGCAGCTACGAGACAGGGGGGTATGGCTACACCTTC; V: TRBV9; size: .; J: TRBJ1-2; D: TRBD1
CDR3: CASSLLAGGADTQYF; DNA: TGTGCCAGCAGTCTACTAGCGGGGGGGGCAGATACGCAGTATTTT; V: TRBV28; size: few; J: TRBJ2-3; D: TRBD2
CDR3: CASSSPIGGTYEQYF; DNA: TGTGCCAGCAGTTCCCCTATTGGGGGCACCTACGAGCAGTACTTC; V: TRBV28; size: .; J: TRBJ2-7; D: .
CDR3: CASSPPSGRDNEQFF; DNA: TGTGCCAGCTCACCACCCAGCGGGAGAGACAATGAGCAGTTCTTC; V: TRBV18; size: .; J: TRBJ2-1; D: TRBD2
CDR3: CASSQSIYEQYF; DNA: TGCGCCAGCAGTCAATCAATATACGAGCAGTACTTC; V: TRBV23-1; size: .; J: TRBJ2-7; D: .
CDR3: CASSLAYRQYNEQFF; DNA: TGTGCCAGCAGCTTGGCCTACCGACAGTACAATGAGCAGTTCTTC; V: TRBV5-6; size: .; J: TRBJ2-1; D: .
CDR3: CASSIDLGQDYGYTF; DNA: TGTGCCAGTAGTATAGATTTAGGACAGGACTATGGCTACACCTTC; V: TRBV19; size: .; J: TRBJ1-2; D: TRBD1
CDR3: CASSDRAVSRAFF; DNA: TGTGCCAGCAGTGACAGGGCAGTCTCTAGGGCTTTCTTT; V: TRBV6-1; size: .; J: TRBJ1-1; D: .
CDR3: CASSRPAGGSGNTIYF; DNA: TGCGCCAGCAGCCGACCTGCGGGTGGGTCCGGAAACACCATATATTTT; V: TRBV4-1; size: .; J: TRBJ1-3; D: .
CDR3: CASSLKRGRGGLYSNQPQHF; DNA: TGTGCCAGCAGCTTAAAAAGGGGGAGAGGGGGCTTGTATAGCAATCAGCCCCAGCATTTT; V: TRBV7-3; size: .; J: TRBJ1-5; D: TRBD1
CDR3: CATSRDLQGTGYTF; DNA: TGTGCCACCAGCAGAGATTTACAGGGAACTGGCTACACCTTC; V: TRBV15; size: few; J: TRBJ1-2; D: .
CDR3: CASSFPTSGNTDTQYF; DNA: TGTGCCAGCAGTTTCCCGACTAGCGGGAACACAGATACGCAGTATTTT; V: TRBV28; size: .; J: TRBJ2-3; D: TRBD2
CDR3: CASRGPGGEGDTQYF; DNA: TGTGCCAGCAGGGGACCGGGGGGAGAGGGAGATACGCAGTATTTT; V: TRBV7-9; size: once; J: TRBJ2-3; D: TRBD2
CDR3: CASSLDRAYGYTF; DNA: TGCGCCAGCAGCTTGGACAGGGCTTATGGCTACACCTTC; V: TRBV5-1; size: .; J: TRBJ1-2; D: .
CDR3: CASSLLGNEKLFF; DNA: TGTGCCAGCAGTCTCCTCGGGAATGAAAAACTGTTTTTT; V: TRBV28; size: .; J: TRBJ1-4; D: .
CDR3: CASSRGQGSHEQYF; DNA: TGTGCCAGCAGCCGGGGACAGGGGAGCCACGAGCAGTACTTC; V: TRBV13; size: few; J: TRBJ2-7; D: TRBD1
CDR3: CASSNRGGTEAFF; DNA: TGTGCCAGCAGTAACAGGGGAGGAACTGAAGCTTTCTTT; V: TRBV6-1; size: .; J: TRBJ1-1; D: TRBD1
CDR3: CASSIGAGNQPQHF; DNA: TGTGCCAGTAGTATTGGGGCAGGGAATCAGCCCCAGCATTTT; V: TRBV19; size: .; J: TRBJ1-5; D: .
CDR3: CASSSYRGGYEQYF; DNA: TGTGCCAGCAGTTCATACAGGGGGGGCTACGAGCAGTACTTC; V: TRBV27; size: .; J: TRBJ2-7; D: .
CDR3: CASSSLVESSGKETQYF; DNA: TGTGCCAGCAGTTCCCTGGTTGAATCTAGCGGTAAAGAGACCCAGTACTTC; V: TRBV27; size: .; J: TRBJ2-5; D: TRBD2
CDR3: CAISDGRGMRETQYF; DNA: TGTGCCATCAGTGACGGCAGGGGAATGCGAGAGACCCAGTACTTC; V: TRBV10-3; size: .; J: TRBJ2-5; D: .
CDR3: CASSYRGGPLEQFF; DNA: TGTGCCAGCAGTTACCGGGGGGGCCCCCTTGAGCAGTTCTTC; V: TRBV28; size: .; J: TRBJ2-1; D: TRBD2
CDR3: CASSWVAGGYEQYF; DNA: TGTGCCAGCAGTTGGGTAGCGGGGGGTTACGAGCAGTACTTC; V: TRBV27; size: .; J: TRBJ2-7; D: TRBD2
CDR3: CASSFSGTSEDNEQFF; DNA: TGTGCCAGCAGTTTCTCCGGGACTAGCGAGGACAATGAGCAGTTCTTC; V: TRBV7-3; size: .; J: TRBJ2-1; D: TRBD2
CDR3: CASSEARTGGNEQFF; DNA: TGTGCCAGCAGTGAAGCGAGGACAGGCGGGAATGAGCAGTTCTTC; V: TRBV6-1; size: few; J: TRBJ2-1; D: TRBD1
CDR3: CASSLSSTGEAFF; DNA: TGTGCCAGCAGCTTATCGTCGACAGGCGAAGCTTTCTTT; V: TRBV11-2; size: .; J: TRBJ1-1; D: .
CDR3: CASSWTGGSSGYTF; DNA: TGTGCCAGCAGTTGGACAGGGGGCTCTAGTGGCTACACCTTC; V: TRBV27; size: .; J: TRBJ1-2; D: TRBD1
CDR3: CASSMRSGTNQPQHF; DNA: TGTGCCAGTAGTATGAGGTCGGGGACTAATCAGCCCCAGCATTTT; V: TRBV19; size: .; J: TRBJ1-5; D: .
CDR3: CAARTGAHSPLHF; DNA: TGTGCCGCGAGGACAGGGGCCCATTCACCCCTCCACTTT; V: TRBV27; size: .; J: TRBJ1-6; D: TRBD1
CDR3: CASSSVDSYSNQPQHF; DNA: TGTGCCAGCAGTTCCGTTGACTCGTATAGCAATCAGCCCCAGCATTTT; V: TRBV28; size: .; J: TRBJ1-5; D: .
CDR3: CASSESSGGPSGNIQYF; DNA: TGTGCCAGCAGTGAATCTTCGGGAGGGCCGTCTGGAAACATTCAGTACTTC; V: TRBV25-1; size: .; J: TRBJ2-4; D: TRBD2